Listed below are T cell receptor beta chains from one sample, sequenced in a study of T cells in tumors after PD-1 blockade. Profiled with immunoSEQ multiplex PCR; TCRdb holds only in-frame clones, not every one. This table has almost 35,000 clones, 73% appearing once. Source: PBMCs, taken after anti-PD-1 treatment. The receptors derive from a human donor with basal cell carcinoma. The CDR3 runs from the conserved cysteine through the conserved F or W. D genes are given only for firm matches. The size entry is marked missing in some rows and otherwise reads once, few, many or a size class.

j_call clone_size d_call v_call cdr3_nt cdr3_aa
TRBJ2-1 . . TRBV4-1 TGCGCCAGCAGCCAGAACGAGCGGACTACCAATGAGCAGTTCTTC CASSQNERTTNEQFF
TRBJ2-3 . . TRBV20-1 TGCAGTGCTAGCGCGGCAAATACGCAGTATTTT CSASAANTQYF
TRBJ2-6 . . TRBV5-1 TGCGCCAGCAGCCCAGATGGGGGAGCCGGGGCCAACGTCCTGACTTTC CASSPDGGAGANVLTF
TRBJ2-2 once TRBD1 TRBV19 TGTGCCAGTAGTGGAAGCAGGGGGCGCGGCACCGGGGAGCTGTTTTTT CASSGSRGRGTGELFF
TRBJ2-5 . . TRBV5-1 TGCGCCAGCAGCCCTGGGGTTCGGGAGACCCAGTACTTC CASSPGVRETQYF
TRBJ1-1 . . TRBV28 TGTGCCACCAGCGCGGGGGAAAGAATGAACACTGAAGCTTTCTTT CATSAGERMNTEAFF
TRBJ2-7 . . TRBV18 TGTGCCAGCTCACCAACGCCAGCCCACGAGCAGTACTTC CASSPTPAHEQYF
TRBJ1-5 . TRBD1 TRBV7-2 TGTGCCAGCAGCCCCATTACAGGGGTTGGTCAGCCCCAGCATTTT CASSPITGVGQPQHF
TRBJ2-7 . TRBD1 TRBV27 TGTGCCAGCAGGGGGCCAGGACAGGCGAACTACGAGCAGTACTTC CASRGPGQANYEQYF
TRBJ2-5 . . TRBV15 TGTGCCACCAGCAGACAACAGGGTATGGCAGAGACCCAGTACTTC CATSRQQGMAETQYF
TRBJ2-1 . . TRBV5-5 TGTGCCAGCAGCTTGGGCTCGGCGGGTTACAATGAGCAGTTCTTC CASSLGSAGYNEQFF
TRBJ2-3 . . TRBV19 TGTGCCAGTAGTATAAGGGAACCTTACACAGATACGCAGTATTTT CASSIREPYTDTQYF
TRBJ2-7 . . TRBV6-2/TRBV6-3 TGTGCCAGCAGCCTCGGGGGATTCGCCTACGAGCAGTACTTC CASSLGGFAYEQYF
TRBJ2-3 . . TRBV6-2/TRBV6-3 TGTGCCAGCAGCCCAAGTAGCGCCACAGATACGCAGTATTTT CASSPSSATDTQYF
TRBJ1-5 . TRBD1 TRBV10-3 TGTGCCATCAGCGGGGACAGGGTGTCTGGGCAGCCCCAGCATTTT CAISGDRVSGQPQHF
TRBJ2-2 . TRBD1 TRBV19 TGTGCCAGCAAACAGGGGGCGCCCGGGGAGCTGTTTTTT CASKQGAPGELFF
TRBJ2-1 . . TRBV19 TGTGCCAGTAGTTCAATTTCGAGGAATGAGCAGTTCTTC CASSSISRNEQFF
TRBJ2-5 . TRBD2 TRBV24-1 TGTGCCACCAGTGACCCGGGACTAGCGGGGCTCCAAGAGACCCAGTACTTC CATSDPGLAGLQETQYF
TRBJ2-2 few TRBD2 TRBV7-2 TGTGCCAGCAGAGTAGCGGGAGGAGCCGGGGAGCTGTTTTTT CASRVAGGAGELFF
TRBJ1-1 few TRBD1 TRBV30 TGTGCCTGGAGTTCAAAGGTAGGACAGGGGAACACTGAAGCTTTCTTT CAWSSKVGQGNTEAFF
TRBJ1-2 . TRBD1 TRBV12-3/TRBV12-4 TGTGCCAGCAGCCCCGGGACAGACTATGGCTACACCTTC CASSPGTDYGYTF
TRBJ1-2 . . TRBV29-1 TGCAGCGTTGAAGGGGCGAGGACAGCCTATGGCTACACCTTC CSVEGARTAYGYTF
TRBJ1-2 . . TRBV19 TGTGCCAGTAGTACTCCTCCCCGGACAGACTATGGCTACACCTTC CASSTPPRTDYGYTF
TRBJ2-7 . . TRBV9 TGTGCCAGCAGCGACTATACAGGAGGACGGCAGTACTTC CASSDYTGGRQYF
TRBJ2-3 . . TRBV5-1 TGCGCCAGCAGCCCCGGACAGGAGGGGGATACGCAGTATTTT CASSPGQEGDTQYF
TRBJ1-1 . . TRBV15 TGTGCCACCAGCAAGGGGAGGGGTATGACTGAAGCTTTCTTT CATSKGRGMTEAFF
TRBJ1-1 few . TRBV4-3 TGCGCCAGCAGCCAAGATTCGGGGGGGAACACTGAAGCTTTCTTT CASSQDSGGNTEAFF
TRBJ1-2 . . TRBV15 TGTGCCACCAGCCCAGTTCTCCTGGGACTCTATGGCTACACCTTC CATSPVLLGLYGYTF
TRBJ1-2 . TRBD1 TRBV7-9 TGTGCCAGCAGCTTAGATGCAGGGGGCGATGGCTACACCTTC CASSLDAGGDGYTF
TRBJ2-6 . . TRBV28 TGTGCCAGCAGTTTAAGTCTATCTGGGGCCAACGTCCTGACTTTC CASSLSLSGANVLTF
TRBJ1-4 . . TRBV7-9 TGTGCCAGCAGCTTTGGCAGGCAATCTCCAACTAATGAAAAACTGTTTTTT CASSFGRQSPTNEKLFF
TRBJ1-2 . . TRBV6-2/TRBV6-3 TGTGCCAGCAGTACGACGCCCGGCTATGGCTACACCTTC CASSTTPGYGYTF
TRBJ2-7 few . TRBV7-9 TGTGCCAGCAGCTTAGGATCGGGTTCCCCGAGGGGCGAGCAGTACTTC CASSLGSGSPRGEQYF
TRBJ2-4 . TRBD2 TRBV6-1 TGTGCCAGCAGTGAACACGGCGGGGGGGGAGCCAAAAACATTCAGTACTTC CASSEHGGGGAKNIQYF
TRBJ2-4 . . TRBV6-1 TGTGCCAGCAGTGAAAGTCTTCTAGCGCCAAACATTCAGTACTTC CASSESLLAPNIQYF
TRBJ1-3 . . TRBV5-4 TGTGCCAGCAGCTTGAAATCGGGGCCGAGCTCTGGAAACACCATATATTTT CASSLKSGPSSGNTIYF
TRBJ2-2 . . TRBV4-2 TGTGCCAGCAGCCAAGAGTCGCACACCGGGGAGCTGTTTTTT CASSQESHTGELFF
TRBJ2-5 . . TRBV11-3 TGTGCCAGCAGCTTAACCGGGACTACAGGGCGGGCCCAGTACTTC CASSLTGTTGRAQYF
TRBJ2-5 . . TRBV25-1 TGTGCCAGCAGTGAATATTCCAGGACTGAGACCCAGTACTTC CASSEYSRTETQYF
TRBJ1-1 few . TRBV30 TGTGCCTGGAGTTTTGGGTCAGGGGCTGAAGCTTTCTTT CAWSFGSGAEAFF
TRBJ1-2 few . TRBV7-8 TGTGCCAGCTCCATGGGGGTCTATGGCTACACCTTC CASSMGVYGYTF
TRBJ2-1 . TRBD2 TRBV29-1 TGCAGCGTTGATTTCTTTACACCTTCGGGAGGGAGTGAGCAGTTCTTC CSVDFFTPSGGSEQFF
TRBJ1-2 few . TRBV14 TGTGCCAGCAGCCAAGCGGGAGCCAACTATGGCTACACCTTC CASSQAGANYGYTF
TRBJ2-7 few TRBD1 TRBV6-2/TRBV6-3 TGTGCCAGCAGTAGGACAGGGGGCGGAAAATACGAGCAGTACTTC CASSRTGGGKYEQYF
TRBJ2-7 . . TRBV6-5 TGTGCCAGCAGTTACTCCTTGGCCTACGAGCAGTACTTC CASSYSLAYEQYF
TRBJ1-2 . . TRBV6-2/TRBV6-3 TGTGCCAGCAGTTACCGGGCTTCCTCTAACTATGGCTACACCTTC CASSYRASSNYGYTF